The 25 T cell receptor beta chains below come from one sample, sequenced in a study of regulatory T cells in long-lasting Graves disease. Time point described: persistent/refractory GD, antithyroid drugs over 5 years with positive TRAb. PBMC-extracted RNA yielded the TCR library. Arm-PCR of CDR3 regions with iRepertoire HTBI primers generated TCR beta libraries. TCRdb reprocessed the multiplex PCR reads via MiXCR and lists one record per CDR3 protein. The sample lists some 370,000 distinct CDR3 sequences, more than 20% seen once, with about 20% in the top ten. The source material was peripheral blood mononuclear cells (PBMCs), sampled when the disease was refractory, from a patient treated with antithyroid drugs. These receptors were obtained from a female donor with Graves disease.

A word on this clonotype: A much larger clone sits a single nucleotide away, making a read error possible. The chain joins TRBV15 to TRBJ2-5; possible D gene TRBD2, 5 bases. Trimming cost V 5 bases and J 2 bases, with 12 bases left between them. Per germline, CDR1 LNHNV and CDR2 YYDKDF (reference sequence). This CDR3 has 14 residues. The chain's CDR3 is CATSGELWQETQYF. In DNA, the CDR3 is TGTGCCACCAGCGGGGAGCTGTGGCAAGAGACCCAGTACTTC.

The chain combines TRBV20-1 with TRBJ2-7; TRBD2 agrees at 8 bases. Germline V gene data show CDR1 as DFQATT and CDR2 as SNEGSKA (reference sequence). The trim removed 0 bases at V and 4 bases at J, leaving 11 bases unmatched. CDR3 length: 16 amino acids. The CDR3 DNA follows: TGCAGTGCTAGAGATAGTTCCAGCGGGAGATATTACGAGCAGTACTTC. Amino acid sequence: CSARDSSSGRYYEQYF.

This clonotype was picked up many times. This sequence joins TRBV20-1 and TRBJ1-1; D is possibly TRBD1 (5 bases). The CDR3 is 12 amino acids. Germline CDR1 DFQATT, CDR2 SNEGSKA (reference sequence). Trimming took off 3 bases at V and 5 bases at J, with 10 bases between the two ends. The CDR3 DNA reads TGCAGTGCTAGTACAGGAGGTACTGAAGCTTTCTTT. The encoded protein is CSASTGGTEAFF.

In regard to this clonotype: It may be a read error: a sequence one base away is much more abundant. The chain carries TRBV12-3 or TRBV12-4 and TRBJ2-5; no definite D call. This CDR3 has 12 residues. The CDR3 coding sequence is TGTGCCAGCAGTAGGCGCAGAGAGACCCCGTACTTC. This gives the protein CASSRRRETPYF.

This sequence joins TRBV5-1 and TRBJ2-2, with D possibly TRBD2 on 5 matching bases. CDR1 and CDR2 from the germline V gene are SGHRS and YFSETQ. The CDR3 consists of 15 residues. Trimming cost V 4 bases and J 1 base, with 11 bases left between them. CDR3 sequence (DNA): TGCGCCAGCAGCCCCCCCGGGGAGAACACCGGGGAGCTGTTTTTT. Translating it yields CASSPPGENTGELFF.

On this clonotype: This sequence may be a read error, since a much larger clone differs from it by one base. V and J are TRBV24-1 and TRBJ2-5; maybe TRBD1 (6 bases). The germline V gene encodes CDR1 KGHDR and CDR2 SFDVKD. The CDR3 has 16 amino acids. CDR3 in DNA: TGTGCCACCGGAAAAACTCGGGACACACTACAAGGGACCCAGTACTTC. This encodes CATGKTRDTLQGTQYF.

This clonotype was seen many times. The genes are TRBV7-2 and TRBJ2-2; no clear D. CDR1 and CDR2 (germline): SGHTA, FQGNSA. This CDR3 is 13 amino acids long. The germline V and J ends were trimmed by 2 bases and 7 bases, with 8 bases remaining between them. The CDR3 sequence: CASSLLEDGELFF. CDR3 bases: TGTGCCAGCAGCTTATTAGAAGACGGGGAGCTGTTTTTT.

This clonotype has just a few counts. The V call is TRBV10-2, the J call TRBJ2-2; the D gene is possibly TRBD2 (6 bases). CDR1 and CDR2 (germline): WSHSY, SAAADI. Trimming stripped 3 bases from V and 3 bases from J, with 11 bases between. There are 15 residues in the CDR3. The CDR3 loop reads CASSDGLAYTGELFF. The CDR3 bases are TGCGCCAGCAGTGACGGTCTAGCGTACACCGGGGAGCTGTTTTTT.

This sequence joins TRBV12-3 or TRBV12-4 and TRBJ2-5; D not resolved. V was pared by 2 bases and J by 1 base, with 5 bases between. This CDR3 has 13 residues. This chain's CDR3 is CASSLRSQETQYF. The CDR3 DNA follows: TGTGCCAGCAGTTTAAGGAGCCAAGAGACCCAGTACTTC.

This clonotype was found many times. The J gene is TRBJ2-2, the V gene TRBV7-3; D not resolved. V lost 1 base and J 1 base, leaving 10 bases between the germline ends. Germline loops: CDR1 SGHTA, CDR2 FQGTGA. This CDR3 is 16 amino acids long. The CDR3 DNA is TGTGCCAGCAGCTTAATGCAAATCCAGAACACCGGGGAGCTGTTTTTT. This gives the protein CASSLMQIQNTGELFF. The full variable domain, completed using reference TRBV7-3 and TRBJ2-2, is GAGVSQTPSNKVTEKGKYVELRCDPISGHTALYWYRQSLGQGPEFLIYFQGTGAADDSGLPNDRFFAVRPEGSVSTLKIQRTERGDSAVYLCASSLMQIQNTGELFFGEGSRLTVL.

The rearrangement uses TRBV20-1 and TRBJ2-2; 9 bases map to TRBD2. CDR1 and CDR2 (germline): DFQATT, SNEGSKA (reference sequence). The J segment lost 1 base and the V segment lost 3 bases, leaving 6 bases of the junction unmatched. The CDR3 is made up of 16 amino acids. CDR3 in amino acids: CSARSRLAVNTGELFF. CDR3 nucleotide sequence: TGCAGTGCTAGGAGTAGACTAGCGGTGAACACCGGGGAGCTGTTTTTT.

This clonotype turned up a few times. The CDR3 DNA is TGTGCCAGCAGCCACCTGATGACGGCCCGATGGGACGAGCAGTACTTC. Translated, it gives CASSHLMTARWDEQYF. The chain links TRBV3-1 to TRBJ2-7, with unresolved D. The CDR3 contains 16 residues. Germline lookup yields CDR1 LGHDT and CDR2 YNNKEL (reference sequence). With 3 bases removed from V and 5 bases from J, the gap between germline ends came to 20 bases.

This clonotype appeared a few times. The CDR3 DNA follows: TGTGCCAGCAGGCTCCGGATGAACACTGAAGCTTTCTTT. Translation gives CASRLRMNTEAFF. This rearrangement joins TRBV6-2 or TRBV6-3 to TRBJ1-1, with no clear D. Germline V gene sequence: CDR1 MNHEY, CDR2 SVGEGT. V lost 6 bases and J 0 bases, leaving 8 bases between the germline ends. The CDR3 sequence is 13 residues long.

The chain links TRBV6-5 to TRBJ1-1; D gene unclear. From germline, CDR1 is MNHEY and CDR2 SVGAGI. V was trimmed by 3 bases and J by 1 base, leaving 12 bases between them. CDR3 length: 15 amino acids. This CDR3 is CASSYSNWGNTEAFF. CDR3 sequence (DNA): TGTGCCAGCAGTTATTCAAACTGGGGGAACACTGAAGCTTTCTTT.

The CDR3 loop reads CAWSRQEGTEAFF. CDR3 in DNA: TGTGCCTGGAGTAGGCAGGAGGGCACTGAAGCTTTCTTT. The rearrangement uses TRBV30 and TRBJ1-1; D not resolved. Germline-derived CDR1 and CDR2 are GTSNPN and SVGIG (reference sequence). Between the trimmed V and J ends, which lost 2 bases and 4 bases, there was a span of 11 bases. This CDR3 is built from 13 residues.

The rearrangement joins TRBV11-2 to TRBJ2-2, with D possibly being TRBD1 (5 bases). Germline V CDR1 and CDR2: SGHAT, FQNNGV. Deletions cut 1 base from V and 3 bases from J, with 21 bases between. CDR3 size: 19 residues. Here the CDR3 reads CASSLGYRIGADYTGELFF. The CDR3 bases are TGTGCCAGCAGCTTAGGTTATAGGATAGGGGCCGATTACACCGGGGAGCTGTTTTTT.

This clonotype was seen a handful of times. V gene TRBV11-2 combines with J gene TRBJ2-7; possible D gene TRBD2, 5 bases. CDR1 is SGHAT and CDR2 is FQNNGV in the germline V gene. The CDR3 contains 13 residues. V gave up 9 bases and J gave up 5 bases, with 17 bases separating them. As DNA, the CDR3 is TGTGCCAGTGGGGTGTGGATGGAGGACGAGCAGTACTTC. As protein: CASGVWMEDEQYF.

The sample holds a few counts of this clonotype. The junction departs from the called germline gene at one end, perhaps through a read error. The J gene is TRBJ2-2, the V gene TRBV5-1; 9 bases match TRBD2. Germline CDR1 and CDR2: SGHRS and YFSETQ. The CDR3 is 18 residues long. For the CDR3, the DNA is TGTGCCAGCAGCTTGTTTCTTAGCGGGAGTACGGGCACCGGGGAGCTGTTTTTT. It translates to CASSLFLSGSTGTGELFF.

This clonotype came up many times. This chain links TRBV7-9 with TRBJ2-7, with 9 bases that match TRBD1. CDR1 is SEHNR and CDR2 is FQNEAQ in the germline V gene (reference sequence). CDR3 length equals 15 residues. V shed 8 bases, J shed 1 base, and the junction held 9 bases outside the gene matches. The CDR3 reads CASQSGTGISYEQYF. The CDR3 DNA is TGTGCCAGCCAATCCGGGACAGGGATTTCCTACGAGCAGTACTTC.

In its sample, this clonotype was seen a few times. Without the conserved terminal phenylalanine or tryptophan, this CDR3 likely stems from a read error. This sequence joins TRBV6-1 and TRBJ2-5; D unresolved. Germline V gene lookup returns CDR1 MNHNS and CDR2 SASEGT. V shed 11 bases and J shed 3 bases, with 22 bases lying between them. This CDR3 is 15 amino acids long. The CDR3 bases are TGTGCCTCCCTAGGATATGCGGAGAATAAAGAGACCCAGTACTCC. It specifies CASLGYAENKETQYS.

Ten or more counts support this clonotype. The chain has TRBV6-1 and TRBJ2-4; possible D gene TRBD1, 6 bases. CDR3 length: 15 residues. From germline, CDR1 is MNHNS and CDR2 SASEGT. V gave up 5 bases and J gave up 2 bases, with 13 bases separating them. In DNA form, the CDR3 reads TGTGCCAGCAGTAACCACAGGGAGACCAAAAACATTCAGTACTTC. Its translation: CASSNHRETKNIQYF.

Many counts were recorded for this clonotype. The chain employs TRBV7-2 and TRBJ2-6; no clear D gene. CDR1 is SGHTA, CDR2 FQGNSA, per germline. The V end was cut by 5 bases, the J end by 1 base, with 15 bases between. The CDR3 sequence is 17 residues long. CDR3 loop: CASSPTGRMSGANVLTF. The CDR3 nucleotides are TGTGCCAGCAGCCCAACCGGACGGATGTCTGGGGCCAACGTCCTGACTTTC. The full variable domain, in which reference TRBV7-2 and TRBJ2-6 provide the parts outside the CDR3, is GAGVSQSPSNKVTEKGKDVELRCDPISGHTALYWYRQSLGQGLEFLIYFQGNSAPDKSGLPSDRFSAERTGGSVSTLTIQRTQQEDSAVYLCASSPTGRMSGANVLTFGAGSRLTVL.

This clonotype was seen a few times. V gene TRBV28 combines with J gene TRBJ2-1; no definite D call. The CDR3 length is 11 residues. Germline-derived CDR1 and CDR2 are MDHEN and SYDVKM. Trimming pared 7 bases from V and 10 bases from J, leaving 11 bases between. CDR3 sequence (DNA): TGTGCCAGCACCAAAGGGTGGGAGCAGTTCTTC. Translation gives CASTKGWEQFF.

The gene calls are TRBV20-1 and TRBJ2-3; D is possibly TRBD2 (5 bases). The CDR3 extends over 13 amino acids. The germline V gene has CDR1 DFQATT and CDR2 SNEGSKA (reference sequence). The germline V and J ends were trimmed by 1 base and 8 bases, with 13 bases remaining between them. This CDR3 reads CSARALVGGTQYF. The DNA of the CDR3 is TGCAGTGCTAGAGCACTAGTGGGTGGTACGCAGTATTTT.

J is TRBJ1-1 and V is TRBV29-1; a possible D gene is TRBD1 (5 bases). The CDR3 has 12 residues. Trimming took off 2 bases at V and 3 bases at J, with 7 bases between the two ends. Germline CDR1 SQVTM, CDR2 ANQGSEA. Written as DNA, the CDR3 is TGCAGCGTTGAAAAAGGGGACACTGAAGCTTTCTTT. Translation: CSVEKGDTEAFF. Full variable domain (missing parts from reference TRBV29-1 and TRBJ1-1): SAVISQKPSRDICQRGTSLTIQCQVDSQVTMMFWYRQQPGQSLTLIATANQGSEATYESGFVIDKFPISRPNLTFSTLTVSNMSPEDSSIYLCSVEKGDTEAFFGQGTRLTVV.